Listed here are 27 T cell receptor beta chains from one sample, sequenced in a study of post-analysis software for immune sequencing data. Whole-study findings and limits: TRBV5-6, TRBV5-1 and TRBV20-1 belonged to a set of a handful of TRBV segments that were more frequent in patients than controls.

Sequencing libraries made from TCR beta cDNA carried unique molecular identifiers. From the PCR reads, TCRdb called clonotypes with MiXCR, one entry per CDR3 protein. The profile shows approximately 730,000 distinct CDR3 sequences, 25% to 30% of them singletons. The antigens of these receptors remain unknown. Sample: blood. These receptors came from a girl aged 10 to 17 with multiple sclerosis.

The chain is built from TRBV12-3 or TRBV12-4 and TRBJ1-2; possible D gene TRBD1, 6 bases. With 6 bases removed from V and 4 bases from J, the gap between germline ends came to 15 bases. This CDR3 region has 14 residues. This CDR3 reads CASRLRGSGYGYTF. The CDR3 bases are TGTGCCAGCAGGTTAAGGGGGTCGGGCTATGGCTACACCTTC.

V gene TRBV9 combines with J gene TRBJ2-1; D remains ambiguous. CDR3 length: 12 amino acids. Germline-derived CDR1 and CDR2 are SGDLS and YYNGEE. The germline V and J ends were trimmed by 0 bases and 10 bases, with 8 bases remaining between them. The CDR3 nucleotides are TGTGCCAGCAGCGTAGAGTTGCAAGAGCAGTTCTTC. Translating it yields CASSVELQEQFF.

V and J are TRBV6-5 and TRBJ2-7; unclear D gene. This CDR3 spans 11 amino acids. Trimming removed 5 bases at V and 7 bases at J, with 9 bases between. CDR1 and CDR2 (germline): MNHEY, SVGAGI. The CDR3 nucleotides read TGTGCCAGCAGTCTCAATTCTGAGCAGTACTTC. Protein product: CASSLNSEQYF.

This clonotype was detected a few times. The CDR3 nucleotides read TGCAGCGTTGAACAGGGGGCAGATACGCAGTATTTT. Protein sequence: CSVEQGADTQYF. This rearrangement joins TRBV29-1 to TRBJ2-3; 7 bases line up with TRBD1. V trimming: 2 bases; J trimming: 4 bases; junction bases outside the gene matches: 0. This CDR3 contains 12 residues. Germline V gene lookup returns CDR1 SQVTM and CDR2 ANQGSEA.

This CDR3 is CASHFHSGTDTQYF. CDR3 sequence (DNA): TGTGCCAGCCATTTCCATTCGGGGACAGATACGCAGTATTTT. The chain recombines TRBV12-3 or TRBV12-4 with TRBJ2-3; D may be TRBD2 (5 bases). The CDR3 is made up of 14 amino acids. V lost 8 bases and J 3 bases, leaving 15 bases between the germline ends.

This chain uses TRBV29-1 with TRBJ2-7, with a possible D match to TRBD1 (6 bases). With 4 bases removed from V and 2 bases from J, the gap between germline ends came to 9 bases. This CDR3 region has 12 residues. The V gene's germline CDR1 is SQVTM and CDR2 ANQGSEA. The CDR3 here is CSVGGRTYEQYF. The CDR3 DNA reads TGCAGCGTTGGGGGGCGTACCTACGAGCAGTACTTC.

V is TRBV7-2 and J is TRBJ2-2; 7 bases are a match to TRBD2. Germline CDR1 and CDR2: SGHTA and FQGNSA. The CDR3 spans 16 residues. Unmatched junction bases numbered 5, after V lost 0 bases and J lost 4 bases. Here the CDR3 DNA reads TGTGCCAGCAGCTTAGCGGGAGGGCCGGGCACCGGGGAGCTGTTTTTT. It codes for CASSLAGGPGTGELFF.

Here the CDR3 DNA reads TGCAGCGTCACTCTAGCGGGGGGGCCGCGAGAGACCCAGTACTTC. Protein sequence: CSVTLAGGPRETQYF. The chain carries TRBV29-1 and TRBJ2-5; 12 bases are a match to TRBD2. V was clipped by 6 bases and J by 4 bases; unmatched bases: 9. The CDR3 runs to 15 residues. Germline V lookup: CDR1 SQVTM, CDR2 ANQGSEA.

V is TRBV21-1 and J is TRBJ2-7. TRBV21-1 counts as a pseudogene. The CDR3 length is 15 residues. In nucleotides, the CDR3 is TGTGCCAGCAGCACACCAACCGGGGACTCCTACGAGCAGTACTTC. Translation: CASSTPTGDSYEQYF.

This clonotype has a handful of counts. The rearrangement joins TRBV6-5 to TRBJ2-5; maybe TRBD2 (6 bases). CDR1 is MNHEY, CDR2 SVGAGI, per germline. The CDR3 spans 14 residues. V gave up 0 bases and J gave up 4 bases, with 9 bases separating them. The CDR3 coding sequence is TGTGCCAGCAGTTACTCGTCCGGGGGAGAGACCCAGTACTTC. Encoded protein: CASSYSSGGETQYF.

The V and J genes are TRBV7-2 and TRBJ2-2; 9 bases are shared with TRBD1. J gave up 4 bases and V 5 bases, and 8 bases lay outside the gene matches. CDR3 length: 16 residues. Germline CDR1 reads SGHTA; CDR2 reads FQGNSA. CDR3 sequence: CASSPREDRGTGELFF. CDR3 bases: TGTGCCAGCAGCCCTAGAGAGGACAGGGGCACCGGGGAGCTGTTTTTT.

The CDR3 loop is CASSSVGGDADTQYF. The CDR3 bases are TGTGCCAGCAGCTCCGTCGGGGGAGACGCAGATACGCAGTATTTT. The rearrangement joins TRBV7-9 to TRBJ2-3; TRBD2 might be the D (6 bases). The CDR3 contains 15 residues. Germline CDR1 is SEHNR and CDR2 is FQNEAQ (reference sequence). V lost 4 bases and J lost 4, with 15 bases in between.

This clonotype came up many times. The chain links TRBV27 to TRBJ2-7, with 8 bases that match TRBD2. The CDR3 runs 13 residues. Germline V gene lookup returns CDR1 MNHEY and CDR2 SMNVEV (reference sequence). V dropped 10 bases and J dropped 6; count of bases not matched to a gene: 11. The CDR3 reads CATASLAGREQYF. The CDR3, as DNA: TGTGCCACCGCGTCCCTAGCGGGCCGCGAGCAGTACTTC.

This clonotype has a count of ten or more. CDR3 nucleotides: TGTGCCAGCAGCTTACAGGGGGCAGAGACCCAGTACTTC. This gives the protein CASSLQGAETQYF. The chain carries TRBV11-2 and TRBJ2-5; 8 nucleotides agree with TRBD1. This CDR3 region has 13 residues. Trimming took 2 bases from V and 4 from J; bases not matched to a gene: 0. Germline assignment: CDR1 SGHAT and CDR2 FQNNGV.

This rearrangement joins TRBV11-3 to TRBJ2-5; the D gene is possibly TRBD2 (7 bases). Per the germline V gene, CDR1 is SGHNT and CDR2 is YENEEA. The CDR3 consists of 15 residues. V was shortened by 2 bases and J by 2 bases, with 12 bases between the two germline ends. The CDR3 DNA is TGTGCCAGCAGCTTAAGGGGGGGCGGTCAAGAGACCCAGTACTTC. It yields the protein CASSLRGGGQETQYF.

This clonotype was seen only a few times. CDR3 in amino acids: CASSHFMTGSHNQPQHF. CDR3 bases: TGTGCCAGCAGTCATTTCATGACAGGTAGCCATAATCAGCCCCAGCATTTT. The chain carries TRBV12-3 or TRBV12-4 and TRBJ1-5, with TRBD1 as a possible D gene (6 bases). The ends were cut back, 5 bases at V and 4 bases at J, with 21 bases in the middle. The length of the CDR3 is 17 residues.

A few counts support this clonotype. CDR3 DNA sequence: TGCAGTGCTAGGACCCTGACAGGCCTAGCCAAAAACATTCAGTACTTC. Its translation is CSARTLTGLAKNIQYF. The rearrangement uses TRBV20-1 and TRBJ2-4; D perhaps matches TRBD1 (6 bases). Trimming pared 3 bases from V and 0 bases from J, leaving 15 bases between. The CDR3 contains 16 residues. Germline V gene data show CDR1 as DFQATT and CDR2 as SNEGSKA (reference sequence).

As regards this clonotype: This sequence may be a read error, since a much larger clone differs from it by one base. The chain uses TRBV29-1 and TRBJ2-6; D perhaps matches TRBD1 (5 bases). Looked up from germline, CDR1 is SQVTM and CDR2 is ANQGSEA. This CDR3 contains 16 residues. CDR3 sequence (DNA): TGCAGCGTTGAATACTGGGGCAGGTCTGGGGCCAACGTCCGGACTTTC. Protein: CSVEYWGRSGANVRTF.

This clonotype was found a few times. The V gene is TRBV29-1, the J gene TRBJ1-1, with 9 positions matching TRBD1. V was clipped by 7 bases and J by 5 bases; unmatched bases: 14. The CDR3 spans 15 residues. CDR1 SQVTM and CDR2 ANQGSEA come from the germline V gene. The CDR3 DNA follows: TGCAGCGCCTCCGGGGACAGGGTGTTAATAACTGAAGCTTTCTTT. Its translation is CSASGDRVLITEAFF.

The chain has TRBV29-1 and TRBJ2-7, with TRBD1 matching 8 bases. CDR1 SQVTM and CDR2 ANQGSEA come from the germline V gene. V lost 0 bases, J lost 2 bases, and 6 bases stayed unmatched. This CDR3 has 15 amino acids. CDR3 protein: CSVEDLSQGAYEQYF. The CDR3 coding sequence is TGCAGCGTTGAAGATTTGTCACAGGGGGCCTACGAGCAGTACTTC.

The chain recombines TRBV6-6 with TRBJ1-2; D ambiguous. This CDR3 region has 13 residues. V was clipped by 6 bases and J by 6 bases, with 14 bases between them. Germline CDR1 is MNHNY and CDR2 is SVGAGI (reference sequence). CDR3 amino acids: CASRPGQENGYTF. DNA of the CDR3: TGTGCCAGCAGGCCCGGGCAAGAGAATGGCTACACCTTC.

The table lists this clonotype with many counts. The chain carries TRBV7-2 and TRBJ2-7; D gene uncertain. Trimming stripped 2 bases from V and 0 bases from J, with 17 bases between. The CDR3 contains 17 residues. Germline loops: CDR1 SGHTA, CDR2 FQGNSA. This chain's CDR3 is CASSLNGWQATSYEQYF. Here the CDR3 DNA reads TGTGCCAGCAGCTTAAACGGTTGGCAGGCGACCTCCTACGAGCAGTACTTC.

As regards this clonotype: The junction departs from germline at one end; a sequencing error may be responsible. V usage is TRBV4-3 and J usage is TRBJ2-1, with 8 positions matching TRBD2. There are 17 residues in the CDR3. Germline V lookup: CDR1 LGHNA, CDR2 YSLEER. CDR3 sequence reads: CASSQEGELAENNERFF. CDR3 coding DNA: TGCGCCAGCAGCCAAGAAGGGGAACTAGCGGAAAACAATGAGCGGTTCTTC.

This clonotype has a handful of counts. The rearrangement uses TRBV27 and TRBJ2-1; 9 nucleotides align to TRBD1. Germline V lookup: CDR1 MNHEY, CDR2 SMNVEV (reference sequence). The CDR3 consists of 16 residues. With 10 bases clipped from V and 5 bases from J, the junction kept 15 bases outside the gene matches. CDR3 region: CATPGQGPAKHNEQFF. The CDR3 region has the DNA TGTGCCACGCCGGGACAGGGTCCGGCAAAACACAATGAGCAGTTCTTC.

V gene TRBV28 combines with J gene TRBJ2-7; the D gene is possibly TRBD2 (5 bases). The length of the CDR3 is 14 residues. Germline assignment: CDR1 MDHEN and CDR2 SYDVKM. In DNA form, the CDR3 reads TGTGCAGAAAGAAACGAGGGTGCGCTCCACGAGCAGTACTTC. Encoded protein: CAERNEGALHEQYF. Full variable domain (outside the CDR3, taken from reference TRBV28 and TRBJ2-7): DVKVTQSSRYLVKRTGEKVFLECVQDMDHENMFWYRQDPGLGLRLIYFSYDVKMKEKGDIPEGYSVSREKKERFSLILESASTNQTSMYLCAERNEGALHEQYFGPGTRLTVT.

This clonotype was counted many times. In DNA, the CDR3 is TGCAGTGCTATTTCCCCGCTTTTGGATGAGCAGTTCTTC. Its translation: CSAISPLLDEQFF. This rearrangement joins TRBV20-1 to TRBJ2-1; D gene ambiguous. With 4 bases removed from V and 8 bases from J, the gap between germline ends came to 15 bases. Germline values: CDR1 DFQATT, CDR2 SNEGSKA (reference sequence). The length of the CDR3 is 13 residues.

Only one count was recorded for this clonotype. V usage is TRBV11-1 and J usage is TRBJ1-2; TRBD1 aligns across 7 bases. Germline assignment: CDR1 SGHAT and CDR2 FQDESV (reference sequence). This CDR3 is built from 16 residues. J gave up 4 bases and V 5 bases, and 13 bases lay outside the gene matches. CDR3 nucleotides: TGTGCCAGCAGCCCGTACGGCAGGGGGACAGCCTATGGCTACACCTTC. This gives the protein CASSPYGRGTAYGYTF.